Listed below are T cell receptor beta chains from one sample, sequenced in a study of response to subunit inactivated influenza vaccine. TCRdb independently ran MiXCR on the RT-PCR reads; one entry per CDR3 protein. The sample records about 190,000 distinct CDR3 sequences, 13% to 15% being singletons. Sample: CD8+ T cells sorted from PBMCs, taken around 5 days after vaccination. All receptors derive from a man aged 50-59 years who received an inactivated influenza vaccine. CDR3s include the opening cysteine and the closing phenylalanine or tryptophan.

v_gene	j_gene	CDR3aa
TRBV15	TRBJ2-1	CATSRDDAGSSYNEQFF
TRBV12-3/TRBV12-4	TRBJ2-7	CASSFLAGAEQYF
TRBV20-1	TRBJ1-6	CSARDTPISYNSPLHF
TRBV6-2/TRBV6-3	TRBJ2-3	CASSQPEADPFLTDTQYF
TRBV6-5	TRBJ2-7	CASSYSTSGGVQLYF
TRBV6-1	TRBJ2-3	CASSAWRGGADTQYF
TRBV7-9	TRBJ1-2	CASSLADRGVYGYTF
TRBV15	TRBJ2-7	CATSRTGYSYEQYF
TRBV12-3/TRBV12-4	TRBJ2-5	CASSLSAILPHF
TRBV12-3/TRBV12-4	TRBJ2-2	CASWRDRHTGELFF
TRBV28	TRBJ1-5	CASRKQGPNQPQHF
TRBV24-1	TRBJ2-2	CATGADLWTGELFF
TRBV4-3	TRBJ2-1	CASSQDRGRINEQFF
TRBV6-5	TRBJ1-5	CASSSLEGNQPQHF
TRBV2	TRBJ1-5	CASRRVGPSNQPQHF
TRBV11-1	TRBJ2-7	CASSQTSGSSEQYF
TRBV12-3/TRBV12-4	TRBJ2-1	CASRLYNEQFF
TRBV5-1	TRBJ2-5	CASSPVFAGGQETQYF
TRBV12-3/TRBV12-4	TRBJ2-5	CASSFGIDQETQYF
TRBV2	TRBJ2-1	CASSESQRETYNEQFF
TRBV6-2/TRBV6-3	TRBJ2-4	CASSYREFNIQYF
TRBV27	TRBJ2-7	CASSFWGSAGASYEQYF
TRBV7-9	TRBJ2-1	CASSLVQGGSYNEQFF
TRBV2	TRBJ2-1	CASRGVGASYNEQFF
TRBV12-3/TRBV12-4	TRBJ2-2	CASSGVNTGELFF
TRBV27	TRBJ2-1	CASSLSGNYNEQFF
TRBV12-3/TRBV12-4	TRBJ2-1	CASSFPMGSSYNEQFF
TRBV27	TRBJ2-1	CASSIGTSGDNEQFF
TRBV5-5	TRBJ1-1	CASSLEGNPEAFF
TRBV2	TRBJ2-1	CASSPLTGTAYNEQFF
TRBV6-1	TRBJ1-4	CASSVAGQGIREKLFF
TRBV7-9	TRBJ2-7	CASSTRQGLSSYEQYF
TRBV7-2	TRBJ2-7	CASSLAEGVPYEQYF
TRBV6-2/TRBV6-3	TRBJ2-1	CASSYLPGGANEQFF
TRBV7-2	TRBJ2-7	CASSLDGQGIYEQYF
TRBV4-3	TRBJ2-7	CASSQEVGGFPYEQYF
TRBV19	TRBJ2-1	CASSLRTGALDEQFF
TRBV10-2	TRBJ1-1	CASSEYPVNTEAFF
TRBV4-3	TRBJ2-2	CASSLMWNTGELFF
TRBV7-2	TRBJ2-7	CASSLELVTLSSYEQYF
TRBV14	TRBJ1-4	CASSQRSRGLGTNEKLFF
TRBV2	TRBJ2-7	CASEGDRLVKSYEQYF
TRBV4-1	TRBJ1-5	CASSQVGRTNQPQHF
TRBV27	TRBJ2-3	CASSLLAGEVTDTQYF
TRBV7-9	TRBJ2-1	CASSDGTGKIEQFF
TRBV7-2	TRBJ2-7	CASSPSGIAYEQYF
TRBV28	TRBJ2-1	CASGPAYNEQFF
TRBV5-1	TRBJ1-6	CASSWLNAGKEYSPLHF
TRBV12-3/TRBV12-4	TRBJ1-1	CASSPLSSGPEAFF
TRBV7-9	TRBJ2-1	CASSGSPGSSYNEQFF
TRBV11-2	TRBJ2-7	CASSLFNGARWVREQYF
TRBV9	TRBJ2-3	CASSPSGTRPPPDTQYF
TRBV10-3	TRBJ2-7	CAISDANQRELYEQYF
TRBV6-2/TRBV6-3	TRBJ2-3	CASSYSQANTDTQYF